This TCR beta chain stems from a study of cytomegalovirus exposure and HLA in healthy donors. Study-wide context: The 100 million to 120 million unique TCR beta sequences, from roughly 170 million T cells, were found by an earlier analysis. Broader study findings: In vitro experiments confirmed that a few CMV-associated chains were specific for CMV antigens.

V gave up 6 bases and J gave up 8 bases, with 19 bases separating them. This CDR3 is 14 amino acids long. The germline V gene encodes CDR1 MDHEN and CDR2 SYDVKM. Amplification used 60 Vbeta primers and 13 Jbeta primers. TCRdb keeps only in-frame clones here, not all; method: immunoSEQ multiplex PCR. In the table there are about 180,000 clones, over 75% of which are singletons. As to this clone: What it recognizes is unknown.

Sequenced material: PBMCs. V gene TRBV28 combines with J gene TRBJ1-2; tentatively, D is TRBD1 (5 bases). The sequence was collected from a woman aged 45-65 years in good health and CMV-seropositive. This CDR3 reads CASSWVGPTRGYTF. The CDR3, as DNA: TGTGCCAGCAGCTGGGTGGGGCCTACGCGGGGCTACACCTTC.